This T cell receptor (beta chain) is from a study of blood T cell repertoires in COVID-19. About the study: Material from acute and convalescent COVID-19 was sourced from the United States, Italy and Spain. PBMCs, B-cell-depleted T cells, or T cells provided the cDNA or gDNA that made up the material.

CDR1 is SQVTM and CDR2 is ANQGSEA in the germline V gene. V was trimmed by 4 bases and J by 4 bases, leaving 14 bases between them. The CDR3 covers 13 residues. In the authors' workflow: Amplified reference gene primers provided the basis for estimating nucleated cell counts. The method was immunoSEQ multiplex PCR; TCRdb's version includes in-frame clones alone and lacks a portion of them. V and J calls and clone size are those listed in that table; D and trimming were worked out from the DNA. The table has approximately 120,000 clones, approximately 80% seen once. This receptor was obtained from a woman aged 80 or over with active or convalescent COVID-19. The sequencing input was peripheral blood. The chain links TRBV29-1 to TRBJ2-7; D is unclear. The CDR3 nucleotides are TGCAGCGTTGCCGGAGTTTCGGCATACGAGCAGTACTTC. It codes for CSVAGVSAYEQYF.